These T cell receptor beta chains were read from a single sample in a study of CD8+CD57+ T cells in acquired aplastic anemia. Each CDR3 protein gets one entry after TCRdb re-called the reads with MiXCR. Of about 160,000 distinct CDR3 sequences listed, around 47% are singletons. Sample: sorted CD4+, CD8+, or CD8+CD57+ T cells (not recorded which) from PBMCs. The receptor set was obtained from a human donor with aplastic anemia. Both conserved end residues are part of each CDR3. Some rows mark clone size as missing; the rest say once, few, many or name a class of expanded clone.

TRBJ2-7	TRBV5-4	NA	CASSLETGGYEQYF
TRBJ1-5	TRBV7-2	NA	CASRDSPNQPQHF
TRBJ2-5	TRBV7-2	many	CASSLVSGRHQETQYF
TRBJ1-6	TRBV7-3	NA	CASSLTGQGYSPLHF
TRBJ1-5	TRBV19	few	CASRILAGGTLNQPQHF
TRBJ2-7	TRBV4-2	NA	CASSQIGNEQYF
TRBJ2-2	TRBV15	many	CATSRVGGGGVRTGELFF
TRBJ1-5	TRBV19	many	CASSIEGGQRNQPQHF
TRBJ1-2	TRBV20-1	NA	CSARARTANLNYGYTF
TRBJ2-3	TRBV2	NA	CASSEELGDTQYF
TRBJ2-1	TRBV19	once	CASSANRGNDEQFF
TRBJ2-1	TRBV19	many	CASKNGNEQFF
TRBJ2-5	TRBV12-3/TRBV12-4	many	CASSQGQGVLETQYF
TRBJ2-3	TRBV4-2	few	CASSPRGLAGPTDTQYF
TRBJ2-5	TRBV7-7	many	CASSRGGVETQYF
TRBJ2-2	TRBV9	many	CASSLSAGELFF
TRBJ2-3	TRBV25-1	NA	CASSEGVAGRLTDTQYF
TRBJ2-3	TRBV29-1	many	CSVDRGAGDTQYF
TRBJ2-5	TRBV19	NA	CASSTAQETQYF
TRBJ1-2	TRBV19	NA	CASSTGTVYGYTF
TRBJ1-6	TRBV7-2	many	CASSDAVTVNSPLHF
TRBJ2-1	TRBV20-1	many	CSARDLLYEQFF
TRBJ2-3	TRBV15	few	CATSRDQADTQYF
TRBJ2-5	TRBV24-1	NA	CATSDTGLAGGETQYF
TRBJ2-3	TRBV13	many	CASSFRGNPTDTQYF
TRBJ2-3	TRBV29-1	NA	CSARDRVADTQYF
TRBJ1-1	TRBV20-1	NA	CSARLTGVSNTEAFF
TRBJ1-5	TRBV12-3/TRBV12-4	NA	CASSERNDQPQHF
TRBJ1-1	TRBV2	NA	CASSGSMNTEAFF
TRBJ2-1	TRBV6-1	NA	CASPECVAGLDEQFF
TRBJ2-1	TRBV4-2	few	CASSPSGAAPNEQFF
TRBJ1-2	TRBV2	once	CASSEQGFYGYTF
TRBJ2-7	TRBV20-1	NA	CSARDRNTVYEQYF
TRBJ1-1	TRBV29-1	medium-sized	CSVDTGLYTEAFF
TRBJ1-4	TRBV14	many	CASSLRQGNNEKLFF
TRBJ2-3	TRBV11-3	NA	CASSSGVGADTQYF
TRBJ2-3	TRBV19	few	CASTSVSTDTQYF
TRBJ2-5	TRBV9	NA	CASSEKPGLGGETQYF
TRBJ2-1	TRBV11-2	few	CASSFSGVTYNEQFF